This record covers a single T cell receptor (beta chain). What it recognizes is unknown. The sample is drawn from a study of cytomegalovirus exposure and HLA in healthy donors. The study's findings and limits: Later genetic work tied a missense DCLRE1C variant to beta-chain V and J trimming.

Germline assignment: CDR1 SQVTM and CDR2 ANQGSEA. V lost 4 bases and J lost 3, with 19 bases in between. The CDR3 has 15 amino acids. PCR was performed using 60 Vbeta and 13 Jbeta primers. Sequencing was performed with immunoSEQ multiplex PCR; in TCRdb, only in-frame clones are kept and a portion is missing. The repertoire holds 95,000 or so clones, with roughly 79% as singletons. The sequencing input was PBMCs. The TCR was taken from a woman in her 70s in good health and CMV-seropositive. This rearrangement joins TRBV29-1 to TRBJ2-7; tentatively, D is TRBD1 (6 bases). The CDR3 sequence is CSVGGAGEVYYEQYF. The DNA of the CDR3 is TGCAGCGTTGGAGGGGCAGGGGAAGTGTACTACGAGCAGTACTTC.